What follows are 15 T cell receptor beta chains derived from one specimen sequenced in a study of shared clonotypes between healthy human individuals. Clones were read by immunoSEQ multiplex PCR, and TCRdb kept only the in-frame ones, dropping some. The table has about 1.4 million clones, 96% seen once. Sequenced: naive CD4+ T cells sorted from blood. Documented subset: CD45RA+ positively selected. All receptors derive from a young man in good health.

This clone was observed a few times. The V gene is TRBV6-1, the J gene TRBJ1-5; D may be TRBD1 (5 bases). This CDR3 spans 12 amino acids. CDR1 is MNHNS and CDR2 is SASEGT in the germline V gene. With 6 bases removed from V and 6 bases from J, the gap between germline ends came to 9 bases. This chain's CDR3 is CASRVTGQPQHF. The CDR3 DNA reads TGTGCCAGCAGAGTCACAGGTCAGCCCCAGCATTTT.

The chain combines TRBV6-6 with TRBJ2-7, with 10 bases that match TRBD1. The CDR3 has 14 residues. Germline V gives CDR1 MNHNY, CDR2 SVGAGI (reference sequence). With 2 bases clipped from V and 6 bases from J, the junction kept 4 bases outside the gene matches. The DNA for the CDR3 is TGTGCCAGCAGTTACCTCGGACAGGGGGGCGAGCAGTACTTC. The encoded protein is CASSYLGQGGEQYF.

V and J are TRBV9 and TRBJ2-2, with TRBD1 matching 8 bases. Germline lookup yields CDR1 SGDLS and CDR2 YYNGEE. The CDR3 spans 17 residues. V dropped 4 bases and J dropped 2; count of bases not matched to a gene: 10. For the CDR3, the DNA is TGTGCCAGCAGCCCACCCCAGACAGGGGCAAACACCGGGGAGCTGTTTTTT. It is translated as CASSPPQTGANTGELFF.

The chain carries TRBV5-4 and TRBJ2-2; the match to TRBD2 covers 8 bases. The CDR3 is 15 residues long. Germline CDR1 and CDR2: SGHNT and YYREEE (reference sequence). The V gene end was trimmed by 2 bases and the J gene end by 6 bases; junction bases not matched to a gene: 6. This chain's CDR3 is CASSFPGLEAGELFF. CDR3 sequence (DNA): TGTGCCAGCAGCTTCCCGGGACTAGAGGCCGGGGAGCTGTTTTTT. Variable domain in full (rest from reference TRBV5-4 and TRBJ2-2): ETGVTQSPTHLIKTRGQQVTLRCSSQSGHNTVSWYQQALGQGPQFIFQYYREEENGRGNFPPRFSGLQFPNYSSELNVNALELDDSALYLCASSFPGLEAGELFFGEGSRLTVL.

The gene calls are TRBV7-9 and TRBJ2-7; the D gene could be TRBD1 or TRBD2 (5 bases each). This CDR3 spans 16 amino acids. The V end was cut by 5 bases, the J end by 2 bases, with 19 bases between. Germline CDR1 is SEHNR and CDR2 is FQNEAQ (reference sequence). This CDR3 is CASSTRTRDRAYEQYF. The CDR3 nucleotides are TGTGCCAGCAGCACCCGAACCCGGGACCGTGCCTACGAGCAGTACTTC. Drawing the rest from reference TRBV7-9 and TRBJ2-7, the complete variable domain is DTGVSQNPRHKITKRGQNVTFRCDPISEHNRLYWYRQTLGQGPEFLTYFQNEAQLEKSRLLSDRFSAERPKGSFSTLEIQRTEQGDSAMYLCASSTRTRDRAYEQYFGPGTRLTVT.

The V gene is TRBV2, the J gene TRBJ2-7; perhaps TRBD2 as D (6 bases). This CDR3 contains 13 residues. CDR1 is SNHLY, CDR2 FYNNEI, per germline. Deletions cut 7 bases from V and 2 bases from J, with 12 bases between. The CDR3 region is CASMRDGTYEQYF. CDR3 in DNA: TGTGCCAGCATGCGGGACGGTACCTACGAGCAGTACTTC.

This clone was found once. The chain has TRBV7-9 and TRBJ1-1; the match to TRBD1 covers 10 bases. The CDR3 contains 16 residues. Germline V CDR1 and CDR2: SEHNR, FQNEAQ (reference sequence). V lost 4 bases to trimming and J lost 5 bases; unmatched junction nucleotides: 10. The CDR3 nucleotides are TGTGCCAGCAGCTCCGGGACAGGGGATGGGGGAACTGAAGCTTTCTTT. Translating gives CASSSGTGDGGTEAFF.

This clone showed up just once. The chain has TRBV6-5 and TRBJ2-1; possibly TRBD2 for D (5 bases). CDR3 size: 15 residues. CDR1 is MNHEY and CDR2 is SVGAGI in the germline V gene. V shed 6 bases and J shed 0 bases, with 12 bases lying between them. The CDR3, as DNA: TGTGCCAGCAGCTTAGCGAGTCTCTCCTACAATGAGCAGTTCTTC. It translates to CASSLASLSYNEQFF.

The chain couples TRBV6-5 to TRBJ2-5; weak D call: TRBD2 (6 bases). Germline CDR1 reads MNHEY; CDR2 reads SVGAGI. This CDR3 has 13 residues. Trimming took 0 bases from V and 5 from J, leaving 7 bases between them. CDR3 amino acids: CASSYSRGETQYF. The CDR3 DNA follows: TGTGCCAGCAGTTACTCTCGGGGGGAGACCCAGTACTTC.

The chain couples TRBV2 to TRBJ2-2; D remains ambiguous. V was clipped by 6 bases and J by 5 bases, with 13 bases between them. The CDR3 runs 14 residues. The germline gives CDR1 SNHLY, CDR2 FYNNEI. CDR3 sequence reads: CASRHREATGELFF. In nucleotides, the CDR3 is TGTGCCAGCAGACATCGAGAAGCTACCGGGGAGCTGTTTTTT.

This clone was seen just once. V usage is TRBV27 and J usage is TRBJ2-7; D ambiguous. CDR3 length: 16 amino acids. V was pared by 2 bases and J by 0 bases, with 14 bases between. The V gene's germline CDR1 is MNHEY and CDR2 SMNVEV (reference sequence). The CDR3 loop is CASSLKPGSGSYEQYF. CDR3 sequence (DNA): TGTGCCAGCAGTTTAAAGCCGGGTTCCGGCTCCTACGAGCAGTACTTC.

This chain connects TRBV4-2 to TRBJ2-5; TRBD2 matches at 8 bases. Looked up from germline, CDR1 is LGHNA and CDR2 is YNFKEQ. Trimming removed 0 bases from V and 4 bases from J; junction bases left unmatched: 7. The CDR3 extends over 16 amino acids. CDR3 sequence reads: CASSQETGLAGETQYF. Written as DNA, the CDR3 is TGTGCCAGCAGCCAAGAAACGGGGCTAGCGGGAGAGACCCAGTACTTC.

This clone was counted once. V usage is TRBV4-1 and J usage is TRBJ2-7; 13 bases match TRBD2. The CDR3 runs 18 residues. Germline trimming cut 0 bases from V and 4 bases from J; bases unmatched to any gene: 9. Germline assignment: CDR1 MGHRA and CDR2 YSYEKL. The CDR3 reads CASSQERIRTSGSYEQYF. The CDR3 DNA reads TGCGCCAGCAGCCAAGAAAGGATTCGGACTAGCGGGAGTTACGAGCAGTACTTC.

Regarding this clone: The sample carries other DNA sequences with the same CDR3. For the CDR3, the DNA is TGTGCCATCAGGGGCGGTGCCTACAATGAGCAGTTCTTC. As protein: CAIRGGAYNEQFF. This rearrangement joins TRBV10-3 to TRBJ2-1; D unresolved. The V and J ends lost 6 bases and 2 bases respectively, with 8 bases between them. The CDR3 covers 13 residues. The germline CDR1 and CDR2 sequences are ENHRY and SYGVKD.

The J gene is TRBJ2-1, the V gene TRBV9; no clear D gene. CDR3 size: 15 residues. Germline V gene sequence: CDR1 SGDLS, CDR2 YYNGEE. The germline V and J ends were trimmed by 4 bases and 2 bases, with 13 bases remaining between them. The CDR3, as DNA: TGTGCCAGCAGCAATATAGGAACCACCTACAATGAGCAGTTCTTC. Its translation: CASSNIGTTYNEQFF. Full variable domain (rest looked up from reference TRBV9 and TRBJ2-1): DSGVTQTPKHLITATGQRVTLRCSPRSGDLSVYWYQQSLDQGLQFLIQYYNGEERAKGNILERFSAQQFPDLHSELNLSSLELGDSALYFCASSNIGTTYNEQFFGPGTRLTVL.